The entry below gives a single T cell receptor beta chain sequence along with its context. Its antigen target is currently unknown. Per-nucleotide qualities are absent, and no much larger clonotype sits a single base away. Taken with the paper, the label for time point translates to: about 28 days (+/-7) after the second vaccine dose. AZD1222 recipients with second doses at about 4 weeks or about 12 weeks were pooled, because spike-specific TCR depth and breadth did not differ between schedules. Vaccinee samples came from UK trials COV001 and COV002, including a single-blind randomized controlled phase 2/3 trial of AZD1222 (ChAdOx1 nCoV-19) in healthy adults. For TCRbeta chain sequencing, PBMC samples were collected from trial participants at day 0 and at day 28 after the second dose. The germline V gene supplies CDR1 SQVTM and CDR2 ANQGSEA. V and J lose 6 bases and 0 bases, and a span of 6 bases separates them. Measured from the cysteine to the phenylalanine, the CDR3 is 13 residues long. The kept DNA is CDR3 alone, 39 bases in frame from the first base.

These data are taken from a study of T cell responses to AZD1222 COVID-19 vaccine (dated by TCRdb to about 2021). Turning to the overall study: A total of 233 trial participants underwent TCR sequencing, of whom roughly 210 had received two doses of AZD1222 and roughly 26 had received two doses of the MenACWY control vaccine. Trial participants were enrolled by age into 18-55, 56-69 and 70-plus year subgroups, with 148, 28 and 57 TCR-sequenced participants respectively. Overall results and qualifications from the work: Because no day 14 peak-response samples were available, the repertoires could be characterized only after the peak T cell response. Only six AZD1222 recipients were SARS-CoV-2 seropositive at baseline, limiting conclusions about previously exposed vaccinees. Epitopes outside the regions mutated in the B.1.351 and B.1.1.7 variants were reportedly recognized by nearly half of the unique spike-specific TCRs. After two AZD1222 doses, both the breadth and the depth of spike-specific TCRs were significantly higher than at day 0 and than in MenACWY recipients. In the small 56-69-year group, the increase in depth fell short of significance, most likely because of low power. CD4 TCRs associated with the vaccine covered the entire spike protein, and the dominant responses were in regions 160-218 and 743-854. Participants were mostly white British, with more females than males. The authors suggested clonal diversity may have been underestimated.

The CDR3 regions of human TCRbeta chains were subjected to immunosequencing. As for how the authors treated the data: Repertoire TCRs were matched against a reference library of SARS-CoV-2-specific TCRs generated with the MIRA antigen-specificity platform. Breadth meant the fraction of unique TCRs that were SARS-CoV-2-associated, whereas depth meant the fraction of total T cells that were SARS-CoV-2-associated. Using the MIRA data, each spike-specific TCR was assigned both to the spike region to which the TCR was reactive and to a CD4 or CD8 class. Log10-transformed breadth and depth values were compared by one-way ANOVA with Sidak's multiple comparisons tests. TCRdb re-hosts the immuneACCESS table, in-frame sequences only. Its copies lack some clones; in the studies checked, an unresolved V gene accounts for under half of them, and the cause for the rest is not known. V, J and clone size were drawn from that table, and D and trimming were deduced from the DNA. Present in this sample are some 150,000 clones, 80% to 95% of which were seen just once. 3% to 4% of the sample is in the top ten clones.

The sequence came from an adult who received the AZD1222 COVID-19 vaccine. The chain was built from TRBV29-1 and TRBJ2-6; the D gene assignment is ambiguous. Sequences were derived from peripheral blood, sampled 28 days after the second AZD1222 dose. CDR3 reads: CSVGSSGANVLTF. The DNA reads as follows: TGCAGCGTGGGAAGCTCTGGGGCCAACGTCCTGACTTTC.